This T cell receptor (beta chain) derives from a study of blood T cell repertoires in COVID-19. Method: immunoSEQ multiplex PCR; TCRdb's copy keeps in-frame clones and lacks some. Of 300,000 or so clones listed, about 87% are singletons. CDR1 and CDR2 from the germline V gene are SGHDT and YYEEEE. This CDR3 contains 13 residues. With V trimmed by 3 bases and J by 8 bases, 4 bases remained unmatched. The chain joins TRBV5-6 to TRBJ1-4, with TRBD1 identical over 7 bases. The receptor's source is a woman aged 25 to 39 who had recovered from COVID-19. The specimen sequenced was peripheral blood. In DNA, the CDR3 is TGTGCCAGCAGCTACAGGGGTGCCGAAAAACTGTTTTTT. Protein sequence: CASSYRGAEKLFF.